This paragraph covers one T cell receptor beta chain sequence. The CDR3 covers 15 residues. V lost 3 bases and J 6 bases, leaving 19 bases between the germline ends. Per germline, CDR1 SGDLS and CDR2 YYNGEE. These data originate in a study of blood T cell repertoires in COVID-19. About the research overall: COVID-19 samples, acute and convalescent, were from the United States, Italy and Spain. PBMCs, B-cell-depleted T cells, or T cells provided the cDNA or gDNA that made up the material.

Original data processing: Nucleated cell counts were estimated from reference gene primer amplification. Assay used: immunoSEQ multiplex PCR; TCRdb lists only in-frame clones, some missing. V, J and clone size are taken as reported in that table, and D and trimming were inferred from the DNA itself. The sample holds around 67,000 clones, around three quarters seen once. Sequenced input: peripheral blood. The receptor comes from a woman between 65 and 79 years old with acute or convalescent COVID-19. This chain joins TRBV9 and TRBJ2-7; a weak D match, TRBD2 (7 bases). CDR3 region: CASSALGGGLSEQYF. The CDR3 bases are TGTGCCAGCAGCGCTCTTGGCGGGGGCCTATCCGAGCAGTACTTC.